These T cell receptor beta chains were read from a single sample in a study of T cells in Graves' hyperthyroidism and ophthalmopathy. TCRdb re-derived calls from the multiplex PCR reads in MiXCR, one entry per CDR3 protein. This sample carries around 200,000 distinct CDR3 sequences, about 18% of them seen once, and the ten largest clones take just under 45%. The sample taken for sequencing was blood. The source of these receptors is a man in his forties with Graves' hyperthyroidism. CDR3s include the opening cysteine and the closing phenylalanine or tryptophan. The D gene is left open where the match is weak. For some rows the clone size is stated as once, few or many, or as a class when expanded; others skip it.

clone_size: NA
d_call: TRBD1
v_call: TRBV19
j_call: TRBJ1-6
cdr3_nt: TGTGCCAGTAGTATAGATAGGACAGGGGGTTCACCCCTCCACTTT
cdr3_aa: CASSIDRTGGSPLHF

clone_size: many
d_call: TRBD1
v_call: TRBV7-9
j_call: TRBJ1-4
cdr3_nt: TGTGCCAGCAGCACAGGGGGTGAAAAACTGTTTTTT
cdr3_aa: CASSTGGEKLFF

clone_size: NA
d_call: TRBD1
v_call: TRBV6-2/TRBV6-3
j_call: TRBJ1-5
cdr3_nt: TGTGCCAGCAATAACCACAGGGGGATGAATTATAGCAATCAGCCCCAGCATTTT
cdr3_aa: CASNNHRGMNYSNQPQHF

clone_size: few
d_call: TRBD1
v_call: TRBV11-2
j_call: TRBJ2-7
cdr3_nt: TGTGCCAGCAGCTTGAGAGAGGGGGCTTCCTGGGACGAGCAGTACTTC
cdr3_aa: CASSLREGASWDEQYF

clone_size: NA
d_call: TRBD1
v_call: TRBV7-2
j_call: TRBJ1-5
cdr3_nt: TGTGCCAGCAGCTCGGGACAGGGGCCGGGCCAGCCCCAGCATTTT
cdr3_aa: CASSSGQGPGQPQHF

clone_size: many
d_call: NA
v_call: TRBV28
j_call: TRBJ2-3
cdr3_nt: TGTGCCAGCACCGAACTTAGCACAGATACGCAGTATTTT
cdr3_aa: CASTELSTDTQYF

clone_size: many
d_call: TRBD2
v_call: TRBV6-2/TRBV6-3
j_call: TRBJ2-5
cdr3_nt: TGTGCCAGCACCAGGACTAGCGGGGGGTGGACCCAGTACTTC
cdr3_aa: CASTRTSGGWTQYF

clone_size: many
d_call: TRBD1
v_call: TRBV7-6
j_call: TRBJ1-2
cdr3_nt: TGTGCCAGCAGCGGCAGACAGGGGCTTGATGGCTACACCTTC
cdr3_aa: CASSGRQGLDGYTF

clone_size: many
d_call: TRBD2
v_call: TRBV20-1
j_call: TRBJ2-5
cdr3_nt: TGCAGTACCCCAAGTCCTGTAGCGGGGTTAGAGACCCAGTACTTC
cdr3_aa: CSTPSPVAGLETQYF

clone_size: many
d_call: NA
v_call: TRBV6-1
j_call: TRBJ1-2
cdr3_nt: TGTGCCAGCAGCCACCAGGCAGGGAGGGATTCTAACTATGGCTACACCTTC
cdr3_aa: CASSHQAGRDSNYGYTF

clone_size: many
d_call: NA
v_call: TRBV30
j_call: TRBJ1-1
cdr3_nt: TGTGCCTGGAGTGTTTCCATGAACACTGAAGCTTTCTTT
cdr3_aa: CAWSVSMNTEAFF

clone_size: NA
d_call: TRBD2
v_call: TRBV20-1
j_call: TRBJ2-1
cdr3_nt: TGCAGTGCCCCGAGCGGGGGGCCTAACAATGAGCAGTTCTTC
cdr3_aa: CSAPSGGPNNEQFF

clone_size: many
d_call: NA
v_call: TRBV20-1
j_call: TRBJ1-6
cdr3_nt: TGCAGTGCTAGACCCGGAGGGAGGGAATCACCCCTCCACTTT
cdr3_aa: CSARPGGRESPLHF

clone_size: many
d_call: NA
v_call: TRBV28
j_call: TRBJ2-3
cdr3_nt: TGTGCCAGCAAACTACTACAGGAAACAGATACGCAGTATTTT
cdr3_aa: CASKLLQETDTQYF

clone_size: many
d_call: NA
v_call: TRBV20-1
j_call: TRBJ2-7
cdr3_nt: TGCAGTGCCCCGACAGGAATACGCCACGAGCAGTACTTC
cdr3_aa: CSAPTGIRHEQYF

clone_size: many
d_call: NA
v_call: TRBV7-3
j_call: TRBJ2-3
cdr3_nt: TGTGCCAGCAGCTTTGGAGCAGGGGAAGAAGATACGCAGTATTTT
cdr3_aa: CASSFGAGEEDTQYF

clone_size: few
d_call: NA
v_call: TRBV19
j_call: TRBJ1-1
cdr3_nt: TGTGCCAGTAGTATGGGCCAGGGCACTGAAGCTTTCTTT
cdr3_aa: CASSMGQGTEAFF

clone_size: many
d_call: NA
v_call: TRBV20-1
j_call: TRBJ1-1
cdr3_nt: TGCAGTGCTCCAGGACAGACGAACACTGAAGCTTTCTTT
cdr3_aa: CSAPGQTNTEAFF

clone_size: many
d_call: NA
v_call: TRBV12-3/TRBV12-4
j_call: TRBJ1-5
cdr3_nt: TGTGCCAGCAGTTTATTAGAGAATCAGCCCCAGCATTTT
cdr3_aa: CASSLLENQPQHF

clone_size: many
d_call: NA
v_call: TRBV29-1
j_call: TRBJ2-3
cdr3_nt: TGCAGCGTTGGTGACAGGGACTCCCGTACGCAGTATTTT
cdr3_aa: CSVGDRDSRTQYF

clone_size: few
d_call: NA
v_call: TRBV20-1
j_call: TRBJ2-5
cdr3_nt: TGCAGTGCTAGAGTCTCTGGGGCGAGGTCCCAGTACTTC
cdr3_aa: CSARVSGARSQYF

clone_size: few
d_call: NA
v_call: TRBV19
j_call: TRBJ2-2
cdr3_nt: TGTGCCAGTAGTATCAACAGCGGAAACACCGGGGAGCTGTTTTTT
cdr3_aa: CASSINSGNTGELFF

clone_size: NA
d_call: TRBD1
v_call: TRBV7-2
j_call: TRBJ2-2
cdr3_nt: TGTGCCAGCAGCTTTCCAACCGGGACAGAGAACACCGGGGAGCTGTTTTTT
cdr3_aa: CASSFPTGTENTGELFF

clone_size: many
d_call: TRBD1
v_call: TRBV7-9
j_call: TRBJ2-7
cdr3_nt: TGTGCCAGCAGCTCACAGGGGGATCACTACGAGCAGTACTTC
cdr3_aa: CASSSQGDHYEQYF

clone_size: many
d_call: NA
v_call: TRBV12-3/TRBV12-4
j_call: TRBJ2-7
cdr3_nt: TGTGCCAGCAGTTTATCGTCGGGGATCAGGTACGAGCAGTACTTC
cdr3_aa: CASSLSSGIRYEQYF

clone_size: many
d_call: NA
v_call: TRBV15
j_call: TRBJ1-1
cdr3_nt: TGTGCCACCAGCTCACCGGGGCAGAACACTGAAGCTTTCTTT
cdr3_aa: CATSSPGQNTEAFF

clone_size: NA
d_call: NA
v_call: TRBV28
j_call: TRBJ1-2
cdr3_nt: TGTGCCAGCAGTTCCGTTGAGGGCTACACCTTC
cdr3_aa: CASSSVEGYTF

clone_size: few
d_call: NA
v_call: TRBV4-2
j_call: TRBJ1-2
cdr3_nt: TGTGCCAGCAGCCAAGATTTAGGTTTCAACTATGGCTACACCTTC
cdr3_aa: CASSQDLGFNYGYTF

clone_size: NA
d_call: NA
v_call: TRBV24-1
j_call: TRBJ1-1
cdr3_nt: TGTGCCACCAGTGATTGGAAAGGCACTGAAGCTTTCTTT
cdr3_aa: CATSDWKGTEAFF

clone_size: few
d_call: NA
v_call: TRBV27
j_call: TRBJ1-3
cdr3_nt: TGTGCCAGCAGTCCCACCGGACTGGCCCCACCCGGAAACACCATATATTTT
cdr3_aa: CASSPTGLAPPGNTIYF

clone_size: many
d_call: TRBD1
v_call: TRBV20-1
j_call: TRBJ2-1
cdr3_nt: TGCAGTGCTAGAGATGGGACAGGGGACTACAATGAGCAGTTCTTC
cdr3_aa: CSARDGTGDYNEQFF

clone_size: few
d_call: TRBD1
v_call: TRBV9
j_call: TRBJ1-2
cdr3_nt: TGTGCCAGCAGCGCTTCGTCGGGACAGTCGTATGGCTACACCTTC
cdr3_aa: CASSASSGQSYGYTF

clone_size: many
d_call: NA
v_call: TRBV3-1
j_call: TRBJ1-5
cdr3_nt: TGTGCCAGCAGCCAAGGGAATCTAGGGGTCCGCAATCAGCCCCAGCATTTT
cdr3_aa: CASSQGNLGVRNQPQHF

clone_size: NA
d_call: TRBD2
v_call: TRBV3-1
j_call: TRBJ2-1
cdr3_nt: TGTGCCAGCAGCCAAGATCCGGGACTAGCGGGGGGCGACAATGAGCAGTTCTTC
cdr3_aa: CASSQDPGLAGGDNEQFF

clone_size: many
d_call: TRBD1
v_call: TRBV28
j_call: TRBJ2-3
cdr3_nt: TGTGCCAGCAGGGGAACAGGGGGTAGCACAGATACGCAGTATTTT
cdr3_aa: CASRGTGGSTDTQYF

clone_size: many
d_call: NA
v_call: TRBV5-1
j_call: TRBJ1-2
cdr3_nt: TGTGCCAGCAGCTTATCAGGGAACTATGGCTACACCTTC
cdr3_aa: CASSLSGNYGYTF

clone_size: many
d_call: NA
v_call: TRBV7-9
j_call: TRBJ2-1
cdr3_nt: TGTGCCAGCAGCGGGGGACTTTCCTACAATGAGCAGTTCTTC
cdr3_aa: CASSGGLSYNEQFF

clone_size: many
d_call: NA
v_call: TRBV6-5
j_call: TRBJ2-5
cdr3_nt: TGTGCCAGCAGTTACTCGATCAGGGGGGGAGAGACCCAGTACTTC
cdr3_aa: CASSYSIRGGETQYF

clone_size: many
d_call: NA
v_call: TRBV6-1
j_call: TRBJ2-1
cdr3_nt: TGTGCCAGCAGTTTGTCAGGGACTGGGTACAATGAGCAGTTCTTC
cdr3_aa: CASSLSGTGYNEQFF

clone_size: NA
d_call: NA
v_call: TRBV2
j_call: TRBJ1-5
cdr3_nt: TGTGCCAGCAGTCTAGACAGCCACAATCAGCCCCAGCATTTT
cdr3_aa: CASSLDSHNQPQHF

clone_size: many
d_call: NA
v_call: TRBV28
j_call: TRBJ1-5
cdr3_nt: TGTGCCAGCAGTACCTCCCCTAGACAGAATCAGCCCCAGCATTTT
cdr3_aa: CASSTSPRQNQPQHF

clone_size: few
d_call: NA
v_call: TRBV6-1
j_call: TRBJ2-4
cdr3_nt: TGTGCCACCCGGGGAGGTATAGCCAAAAACATTCAGTACTTC
cdr3_aa: CATRGGIAKNIQYF

clone_size: many
d_call: NA
v_call: TRBV2
j_call: TRBJ1-5
cdr3_nt: TGTGCCAGCAGCTATAGCAATCAGCCCCAGCATTTT
cdr3_aa: CASSYSNQPQHF

clone_size: medium-sized
d_call: TRBD2
v_call: TRBV5-6
j_call: TRBJ2-5
cdr3_nt: TGTGCCAGCAGCGGGGGACTAGCGGGTGAGACCCAGTACTTC
cdr3_aa: CASSGGLAGETQYF

clone_size: few
d_call: NA
v_call: TRBV10-3
j_call: TRBJ2-3
cdr3_nt: TGTGCCATCAGTGAACACAGGGACTCCACAGATACGCAGTATTTT
cdr3_aa: CAISEHRDSTDTQYF

clone_size: NA
d_call: NA
v_call: TRBV7-2
j_call: TRBJ2-1
cdr3_nt: TGTGCCAGCAGCCAATCGAGATTGCTGTACAATGAGCAGTTCTTC
cdr3_aa: CASSQSRLLYNEQFF

clone_size: NA
d_call: NA
v_call: TRBV14
j_call: TRBJ2-1
cdr3_nt: TGTGCCAGCAGCCAAGGGCTGGTAAGGGTCTACAATGAGCAGTTCTTC
cdr3_aa: CASSQGLVRVYNEQFF

clone_size: many
d_call: NA
v_call: TRBV3-1
j_call: TRBJ1-2
cdr3_nt: TGTGCCAGCAGCCAAGATCGCCGAGCCGCTATCTATGGCTACACCTTC
cdr3_aa: CASSQDRRAAIYGYTF

clone_size: many
d_call: NA
v_call: TRBV3-1
j_call: TRBJ1-2
cdr3_nt: TGTGCCAGCAGTCCCTCTCTGGCCGTCTTATCTAATGGCTACACCTTC
cdr3_aa: CASSPSLAVLSNGYTF

clone_size: many
d_call: NA
v_call: TRBV2
j_call: TRBJ1-2
cdr3_nt: TGTGCCAGCAGTGACGGCAGCTATGGCTACACCTTC
cdr3_aa: CASSDGSYGYTF

clone_size: many
d_call: NA
v_call: TRBV20-1
j_call: TRBJ1-6
cdr3_nt: TGCAGTGCGCCGACGGATACAAGCTCCTATAATTCACCCCTCCACTTT
cdr3_aa: CSAPTDTSSYNSPLHF

clone_size: many
d_call: NA
v_call: TRBV3-1
j_call: TRBJ2-1
cdr3_nt: TGTGCCAGCAGCCACATGCCTCCCCGTGAGCAGTTCTTC
cdr3_aa: CASSHMPPREQFF